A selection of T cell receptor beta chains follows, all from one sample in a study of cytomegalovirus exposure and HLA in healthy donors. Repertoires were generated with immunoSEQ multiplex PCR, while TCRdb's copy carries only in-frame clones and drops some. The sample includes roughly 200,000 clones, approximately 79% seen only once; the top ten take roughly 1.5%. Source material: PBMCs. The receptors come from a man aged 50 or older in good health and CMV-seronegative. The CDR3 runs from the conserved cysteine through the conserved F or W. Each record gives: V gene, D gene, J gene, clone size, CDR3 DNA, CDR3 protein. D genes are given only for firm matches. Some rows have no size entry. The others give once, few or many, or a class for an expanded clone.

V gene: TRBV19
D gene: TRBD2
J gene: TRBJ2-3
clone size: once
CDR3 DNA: TGTGCCAGTGCCCGGGGTAGCGGGGGACCCGATACGCAGTATTTT
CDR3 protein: CASARGSGGPDTQYF

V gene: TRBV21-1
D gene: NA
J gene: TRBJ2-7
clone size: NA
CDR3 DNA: TGTGCCAGCAGCAAAGATATTAGGACTTCTTCCTACGAGCAGTACTTC
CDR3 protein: CASSKDIRTSSYEQYF

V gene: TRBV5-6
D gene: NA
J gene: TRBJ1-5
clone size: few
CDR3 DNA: TGTGCCAGCAGCCGGAGGGGAGTCATACAGCCCCAGCATTTT
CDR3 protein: CASSRRGVIQPQHF

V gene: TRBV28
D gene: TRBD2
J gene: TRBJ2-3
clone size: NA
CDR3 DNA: TGTGCCAGCAGCCCCAGTATTGCGGGAGACTGGATAGGAACAGATACGCAGTATTTT
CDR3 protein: CASSPSIAGDWIGTDTQYF

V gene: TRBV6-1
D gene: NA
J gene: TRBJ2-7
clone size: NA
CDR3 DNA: TGTGCCAGCAGTATCCAGCGGCACTACGAGCAGTACTTC
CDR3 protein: CASSIQRHYEQYF

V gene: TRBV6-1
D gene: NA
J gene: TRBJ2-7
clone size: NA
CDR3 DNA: TGTGCCAGCACTAAAATTCGACAGGCAGCCGAGCAGTACTTC
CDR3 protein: CASTKIRQAAEQYF

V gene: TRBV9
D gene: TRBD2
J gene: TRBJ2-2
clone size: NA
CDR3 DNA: TGTGCCAGCAGCACACCGGGACTAGAATTCACCGGGGAGCTGTTTTTT
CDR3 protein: CASSTPGLEFTGELFF

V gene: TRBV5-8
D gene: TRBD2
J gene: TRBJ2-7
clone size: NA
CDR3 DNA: TGTGCCAGCAGCTACTGGACTAGCGGGAGCTCCGAGCAGTACTTC
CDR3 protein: CASSYWTSGSSEQYF

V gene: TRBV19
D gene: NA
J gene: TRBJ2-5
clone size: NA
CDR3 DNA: TGTGCCAGTAGTATTGGAGGGGCGCGAGAGACCCAGTACTTC
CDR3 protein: CASSIGGARETQYF

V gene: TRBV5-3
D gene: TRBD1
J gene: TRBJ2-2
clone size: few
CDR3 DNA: TGTGCCAGAAGCCGAGTTAGACCGACAGGGGGCGCCCACACCGGGGAGCTGTTTTTT
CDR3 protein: CARSRVRPTGGAHTGELFF

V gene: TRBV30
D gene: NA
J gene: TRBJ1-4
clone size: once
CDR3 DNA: TGTGCCTGGAGTTCAGACACTACTAATGAAAAACTGTTTTTT
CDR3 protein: CAWSSDTTNEKLFF